The 24 T cell receptor beta chains listed next were all sequenced from one sample in a study of shared clonotypes between healthy human individuals. Data came from immunoSEQ multiplex PCR; TCRdb stores just in-frame clones and leaves some out. This table holds about 690,000 clones, 90% found once. The sample consisted of memory CD8+ T cells from PBMCs. Subset defined: CD45RO+ cells pooled with CCR7-negative TemRA cells. Receptors originate from a man aged 18 to 29 in good health. Some clones in this sample may be carry-over from other donors' samples.

The V call is TRBV7-9, the J call TRBJ1-2; the D is unclear. The CDR3 runs 15 residues. The V end lost 4 bases, the J end lost 2 bases, and 14 bases lay between the germline ends. Germline V lookup: CDR1 SEHNR, CDR2 FQNEAQ (reference sequence). CDR3 protein: CASSSYNRANYGYTF. In nucleotides, the CDR3 is TGTGCCAGCAGCTCTTATAACAGAGCGAACTATGGCTACACCTTC.

V is TRBV21-1 and J is TRBJ2-1; TRBD2, the table's D call, was not compared with the DNA. TRBV21-1 is described as a pseudogene. The CDR3 extends over 15 amino acids. CDR3: CASSKLAGAWNEQFF. The CDR3 DNA follows: TGTGCCAGCAGCAAACTAGCGGGAGCATGGAATGAGCAGTTCTTC.

This chain joins TRBV11-2 and TRBJ2-7, with D perhaps matching TRBD2 (6 bases). V dropped 7 bases and J dropped 0 bases, with 13 bases sitting between them. Germline lookup yields CDR1 SGHAT and CDR2 FQNNGV. The CDR3 extends over 14 amino acids. The CDR3 reads CASKVSRDSYEQYF. The CDR3 nucleotides are TGTGCCAGCAAGGTCTCGCGGGACTCCTACGAGCAGTACTTC.

The rearrangement links TRBV10-3 to TRBJ2-1; 10 bases agree with TRBD1. Germline CDR1 is ENHRY and CDR2 is SYGVKD. CDR3 length equals 17 residues. V dropped 0 bases and J dropped 1; count of bases not matched to a gene: 3. The CDR3 region has the DNA TGTGCCATCAGTGAGTCAGGGGACAGGGGATCCTACAATGAGCAGTTCTTC. This translates into CAISESGDRGSYNEQFF.

The rearrangement uses TRBV15 and TRBJ2-1, with 9 bases aligning to TRBD1. Germline CDR1 LNHNV, CDR2 YYDKDF (reference sequence). V trimming: 7 bases; J trimming: 4 bases; junction bases outside the gene matches: 5. The CDR3 length is 14 residues. The chain's CDR3 is CATTMGQGYNEQFF. The CDR3, as DNA: TGTGCCACCACCATGGGACAGGGTTACAATGAGCAGTTCTTC.

This chain links TRBV30 with TRBJ2-1, with TRBD1 identical over 7 bases. Losses at the gene ends were 0 bases for V and 4 bases for J; bases not matched to a gene: 12. The CDR3 length is 17 residues. Germline values: CDR1 GTSNPN, CDR2 SVGIG (reference sequence). Here the CDR3 DNA reads TGTGCCTGGAGTGTACTATTCGCGGACAGGCATTACAATGAGCAGTTCTTC. This gives the protein CAWSVLFADRHYNEQFF.

The rearrangement joins TRBV7-9 to TRBJ2-1; 7 positions agree with TRBD2. The CDR3 extends over 18 amino acids. Unmatched junction bases numbered 18, after V lost 5 bases and J lost 5 bases. Germline-derived CDR1 and CDR2 are SEHNR and FQNEAQ (reference sequence). The CDR3 bases are TGTGCCAGCAGCGGGGAGGCTAGCGGACCGGGAAACGACAATGAGCAGTTCTTC. It yields the protein CASSGEASGPGNDNEQFF. The variable domain in full, completed from reference TRBV7-9 and TRBJ2-1, reads DTGVSQNPRHKITKRGQNVTFRCDPISEHNRLYWYRQTLGQGPEFLTYFQNEAQLEKSRLLSDRFSAERPKGSFSTLEIQRTEQGDSAMYLCASSGEASGPGNDNEQFFGPGTRLTVL.

The V gene is TRBV11-3, the J gene TRBJ2-7; D may be TRBD2 (6 bases). V lost 1 base, J lost 3 bases, and 7 bases lay in between. The CDR3 has 13 residues. Germline CDR1 SGHNT, CDR2 YENEEA. CDR3 sequence reads: CASSLAGDYEQYF. The CDR3 region has the DNA TGTGCCAGCAGCTTAGCGGGAGACTACGAGCAGTACTTC.

The genes are TRBV2 and TRBJ2-5; D is unclear. The CDR3 totals 14 residues. V lost 6 bases and J lost 0, with 11 bases in between. Per the germline V gene, CDR1 is SNHLY and CDR2 is FYNNEI. The CDR3 region has the DNA TGTGCCAGCAGGGTAGGCAGTAACCAAGAGACCCAGTACTTC. This codes for CASRVGSNQETQYF.

The chain has TRBV9 and TRBJ2-7; 8 positions match TRBD2. This CDR3 comprises 16 residues. Germline CDR1 SGDLS, CDR2 YYNGEE. Trimming took 0 bases from V and 2 from J; bases not matched to a gene: 7. The CDR3 is CASSVGFTSGPYEQYF. The CDR3 DNA follows: TGTGCCAGCAGCGTAGGTTTCACTAGCGGACCCTACGAGCAGTACTTC. The full variable domain, its missing parts supplied by reference TRBV9 and TRBJ2-7, is DSGVTQTPKHLITATGQRVTLRCSPRSGDLSVYWYQQSLDQGLQFLIQYYNGEERAKGNILERFSAQQFPDLHSELNLSSLELGDSALYFCASSVGFTSGPYEQYFGPGTRLTVT.

The J gene is TRBJ2-7, the V gene TRBV29-1; D perhaps matches TRBD1 (5 bases). CDR1 and CDR2 (germline): SQVTM, ANQGSEA. Trimming removed 4 bases at V and 3 bases at J, with 10 bases between. The CDR3 is 12 amino acids. The CDR3 DNA follows: TGCAGCGTTGCAGGGATAGGCTACGAGCAGTACTTC. Translation gives CSVAGIGYEQYF.

The V and J genes are TRBV30 and TRBJ2-1, with a weak D call TRBD1 (5 bases). Looked up from germline, CDR1 is GTSNPN and CDR2 is SVGIG (reference sequence). Trimming took 0 bases from V and 9 from J, leaving 9 bases between them. The CDR3 loop spans 12 amino acids. CDR3 nucleotide sequence: TGTGCCTGGAGTGTACAAGGGGTTGAGCAGTTCTTC. Residues: CAWSVQGVEQFF.

This chain links TRBV6-1 with TRBJ1-3; D gene ambiguous. The V gene's germline CDR1 is MNHNS and CDR2 SASEGT. This CDR3 region has 17 residues. Trimming took 2 bases from V and 0 from J, leaving 14 bases between them. CDR3 in amino acids: CASSEWAQDFSGNTIYF. The CDR3 coding sequence is TGTGCCAGCAGTGAATGGGCGCAGGATTTCTCTGGAAACACCATATATTTT.

This clone has only a few counts. The chain joins TRBV19 to TRBJ1-5, with D tentatively TRBD1 (5 bases). V gave up 5 bases and J gave up 7 bases, with 21 bases separating them. The germline CDR1 and CDR2 sequences are LNHDA and SQIVND (reference sequence). This CDR3 contains 16 residues. CDR3 protein: CASSPGLGGKVQPQHF. CDR3 coding DNA: TGTGCCAGTAGTCCCGGCCTCGGGGGGAAAGTCCAGCCCCAGCATTTT.

The V call is TRBV7-2, the J call TRBJ2-1; no definite D call. This CDR3 region has 11 residues. Germline CDR1 is SGHTA and CDR2 is FQGNSA. V was cut by 4 bases and J by 7 bases, with 5 bases left in between. In nucleotides, the CDR3 is TGTGCCAGCAGCTACTGGAATGAGCAGTTCTTC. This gives the protein CASSYWNEQFF.

The J gene is TRBJ1-1, the V gene TRBV27; D not certain. The CDR3 extends over 14 amino acids. The germline V gene encodes CDR1 MNHEY and CDR2 SMNVEV (reference sequence). The ends were cut back, 6 bases at V and 2 bases at J, with 13 bases in the middle. The CDR3: CASSPGSPNTEAFF. The CDR3 nucleotides are TGTGCCAGCAGCCCTGGAAGTCCAAACACTGAAGCTTTCTTT.

This clone was recorded once. This chain links TRBV4-1 with TRBJ2-1, with 9 bases identical to TRBD2. Germline V gene sequence: CDR1 MGHRA, CDR2 YSYEKL. V shed 1 base, J shed 5 bases, and the junction held 6 bases outside the gene matches. CDR3 length equals 16 residues. The CDR3 spells CASSQGLLAGHNEQFF. The CDR3 region has the DNA TGCGCCAGCAGCCAAGGCCTTCTAGCGGGGCACAATGAGCAGTTCTTC.

The V and J genes are TRBV19 and TRBJ2-1, with D tentatively TRBD2 (6 bases). Per germline, CDR1 LNHDA and CDR2 SQIVND (reference sequence). The CDR3 contains 11 residues. V was pared by 7 bases and J by 10 bases, with 11 bases between. CDR3 bases: TGTGCCAGTATGATCCGGGGGGAGCAGTTCTTC. It encodes CASMIRGEQFF.

The rearrangement joins TRBV11-2 to TRBJ1-1, with 8 nucleotides matching TRBD1. Germline assignment: CDR1 SGHAT and CDR2 FQNNGV. CDR3 length: 13 residues. V gave up 10 bases and J gave up 1 base; unmatched junction bases: 5. The CDR3 nucleotides read TGTGCCACCGGACAGGGATCGAACACTGAAGCTTTCTTT. This encodes CATGQGSNTEAFF.

Of note for this clone: A far larger clone is one nucleotide away, so this likely arose from a read error. The chain links TRBV29-1 to TRBJ2-5; 9 bases are shared with TRBD2. The CDR3 consists of 13 residues. Germline values: CDR1 SQVTM, CDR2 ANQGSEA. The CDR3 DNA follows: TGCGGCGCTGGCGGGAGGGCGGGGGAGACCCAGTACTTC. Protein sequence: CGAGGRAGETQYF.

This chain connects TRBV14 to TRBJ1-5; D is undetermined. The germline V and J ends were trimmed by 0 bases and 1 base, with 7 bases remaining between them. Germline V gene sequence: CDR1 SGHDN, CDR2 FVKESK. CDR3 size: 15 residues. The CDR3 DNA sequence: TGTGCCAGCAGCCAAGACACGTTAAGCAATCAGCCCCAGCATTTT. Translating gives CASSQDTLSNQPQHF. The entire variable domain, with the rest obtained from reference TRBV14 and TRBJ1-5, is as follows: EAGVTQFPSHSVIEKGQTVTLRCDPISGHDNLYWYRRVMGKEIKFLLHFVKESKQDESGMPNNRFLAERTGGTYSTLKVQPAELEDSGVYFCASSQDTLSNQPQHFGDGTRLSIL.

The V call is TRBV19, the J call TRBJ2-7, with D perhaps matching TRBD2 (6 bases). Trimming stripped 6 bases from V and 2 bases from J, with 14 bases between. Looked up from germline, CDR1 is LNHDA and CDR2 is SQIVND (reference sequence). The CDR3 consists of 14 residues. This CDR3 reads CASSNGRSPYEQYF. The CDR3 bases are TGTGCCAGTAGCAATGGGAGGTCTCCCTACGAGCAGTACTTC.

The gene calls are TRBV6-1 and TRBJ2-2; D tentatively reads TRBD1 or TRBD2 (5 bases each). The ends were cut back, 0 bases at V and 5 bases at J, with 13 bases in the middle. There are 16 residues in the CDR3. CDR1 is MNHNS and CDR2 is SASEGT in the germline V gene. CDR3 amino acids: CASSEALRGLTGELFF. The CDR3 DNA is TGTGCCAGCAGTGAAGCGCTTCGGGGCCTGACCGGGGAGCTGTTTTTT.

The chain combines TRBV11-2 with TRBJ1-1, with 7 bases matching TRBD1. Trimming at V came to 4 bases and at J to 2 bases, leaving 7 bases not matched to a gene. Germline CDR1 and CDR2: SGHAT and FQNNGV. The length of the CDR3 is 15 residues. CDR3 sequence reads: CASSSRQGRNTEAFF. CDR3 bases: TGTGCCAGCAGCTCCCGACAGGGACGAAACACTGAAGCTTTCTTT.